The T cell receptor (beta chain) under discussion was sequenced for a study of T cell clonality in common variable immunodeficiency (dated by TCRdb to between 2014 and 2017). Here is what the overall study found, with its caveats: Differences among patients in the CVID cohort limited the correlations between repertoire features and clinical complications. Despite equal DNA input, controls averaged around 82,000 unique sequences per sample versus roughly 30,000 in CVID samples. CVID TCRbeta sequences were reported to have fewer deletions and N-nucleotide insertions and to lack highly modified clones with 13 or more V deletions. According to the authors, finding the cause of the higher clonality in CVID would require sequencing the repertoires of T cell subpopulations. Increased TCRbeta clonality was found in CVID subjects compared with healthy controls (t-test p = 0.018), with the increase being most characteristic of about a third of subjects. Healthy controls shared more TCRbeta clones with each other than CVID subjects shared among themselves (p < 0.0001).

This clone has only a few counts. Its antigen has not been determined. The sequenced fragment ends 3 residues before the CDR3 boundary, so the rest is inferred from the germline J gene. Diagnosis of CVID followed standard criteria, namely serum IgG, IgA and/or IgM below the normal range together with specific antibody deficiency. A total of 40 to 50 subjects (roughly 15 female and 30 or so male; age range roughly 9 to 64 years, mean age roughly 40) were included in the CVID group. Most of the CVID patients and most of the healthy controls were of Caucasian heritage. Replacement immunoglobulin therapy had been administered to all CVID subjects for at least one year at the time of study participation. When blood was collected, none of the CVID subjects were ill or on immunomodulatory or immunosuppressive medication. From each donor, about 4.5 to 8.5 ml of heparinized peripheral whole blood was collected. Genomic DNA from adults with common variable immune deficiency (CVID) and from healthy adult controls was the source for sequencing TCRbeta CDR3 repertoires. Diluted blood was density-centrifuged over Hypaque 1077 or Ficoll-Paque to isolate peripheral blood mononuclear cells. Genomic DNA was obtained from unsorted mononuclear cells using either Qiagen column purification or a centrifugation-based method.

For sequencing, equivalent amounts of genomic DNA were input from CVID and control samples. For every sample, a 60 bp segment covering the rearranged TCRbeta CDR3 region was amplified and then sequenced. The immunoSEQ assay, a bias-corrected multiplex PCR combined with high-throughput sequencing, was used to amplify TCRbeta. In the paper's pipeline: Each unique nucleotide sequence was treated as a clone and annotated with V, D and J genes, copy number and frequency. Sequences were labeled productive if in frame, and non-productive if out of frame or containing stop codons. As previously described, Shannon's entropy was used to calculate clonality. Mean CDR3 Kyte-Doolittle hydropathy was derived from the predicted amino acid sequences of productive clones. Hierarchical clustering of scaled V gene usage was performed with the R hclust function using Manhattan distance and complete linkage. To assess clone sharing by CDR3 amino acid sequence, 12 repertoires per group were resampled over 100 rounds. The repertoires were searched for around 65 published EBV-specific and roughly 240 published CMV-specific TCRbeta sequences. After a couple of CVID samples that produced fewer than 10,000 sequences were dropped from the analysis, around 40 CVID repertoires remained. TCRdb mirrors the immuneACCESS table, restricted to in-frame sequences. Some clones are absent from its copies; in checked studies, under half trace to an unresolved V gene, and the reason for the others is unknown. V and J calls and clone size are as listed in that table; D and trimming were resolved from the DNA. This sample was tabulated with fewer than 35,000 clones, among which there are no singletons. The ten most abundant clones make up 6% to 7.5% of the sample.

From the cysteine up to the phenylalanine, the CDR3 has a length of 13 residues. The DNA shown is the part of the CDR3 that was read: 30 bases, in frame from base 1. The germline V gene (reference sequence) gives CDR1 as GTSNPN and CDR2 as SVGIG. Cut back by 0 bases and 3 bases, the V and J ends lie 8 bases apart. This receptor was identified in a human donor with common variable immunodeficiency. The chain is made from TRBV30 and TRBJ1-1, with TRBD1 as a weak D call on 5 bases. The sequenced material came from peripheral blood mononuclear cells. The CDR3 corresponds to CAWSVRGDTEAFF. The covered CDR3 bases are TGTGCCTGGAGTGTACGAGGGGACACTGAA.